The 20 T cell receptor beta chains presented below share a single source sample, sequenced in a study of cytomegalovirus exposure and HLA in healthy donors. The PCR used 60 Vbeta and 13 Jbeta primers. Measured with immunoSEQ multiplex PCR; TCRdb has only the in-frame clones, and not every one. The sample holds around 140,000 clones, about four fifths seen once. Input material: PBMCs. All receptors come from a man aged 40-49 years in good health and CMV-seronegative.

The chain combines TRBV5-1 with TRBJ1-6; 7 bases are a match to TRBD1. Germline-derived CDR1 and CDR2 are SGHRS and YFSETQ. This CDR3 spans 16 amino acids. The junction had 8 bases not matched to a gene; V was cut back by 3 bases and J by 5 bases. This CDR3 reads CASSSAGGIDNSPLHF. The CDR3 coding sequence is TGCGCCAGCAGCTCAGCAGGGGGGATCGATAATTCACCCCTCCACTTT.

This clone was detected once. This sequence joins TRBV5-1 and TRBJ2-7, with D possibly TRBD1 on 6 matching bases. Germline assignment: CDR1 SGHRS and CDR2 YFSETQ. Trimming cost V 0 bases and J 2 bases, with 12 bases left between them. CDR3 length equals 15 residues. The DNA for the CDR3 is TGCGCCAGCAGCTTGGTTGCAGGGGAACCCTACGAGCAGTACTTC. Amino acids: CASSLVAGEPYEQYF.

This sequence joins TRBV6-6 and TRBJ2-7; a possible D gene is TRBD2 (5 bases). With 3 bases removed from V and 5 bases from J, the gap between germline ends came to 11 bases. The CDR3 consists of 13 residues. CDR1 MNHNY and CDR2 SVGAGI come from the germline V gene (reference sequence). CDR3 in DNA: TGTGCCAGCAGTTATATAGCGACCAACGAGCAGTACTTC. Amino acid sequence: CASSYIATNEQYF.

Remarks on this clone: Other DNA sequences in this specimen translate into the identical CDR3. This sequence joins TRBV6-1 and TRBJ1-4, with TRBD1 identical over 9 bases. The CDR3 contains 13 residues. V was clipped by 6 bases and J by 8 bases; unmatched bases: 4. Germline V gene lookup returns CDR1 MNHNS and CDR2 SASEGT. The CDR3 sequence is CASSRDRDEKLFF. Written as DNA, the CDR3 is TGTGCCAGCAGCCGGGACAGGGACGAAAAACTGTTTTTT.

The chain employs TRBV27 and TRBJ1-6; 10 nucleotides match TRBD1. The ends lost 5 bases at V and 8 bases at J; junction bases unmatched: 3. The germline V gene has CDR1 MNHEY and CDR2 SMNVEV (reference sequence). The CDR3 covers 14 residues. This CDR3 is CASSQGQGYSPLHF. The CDR3, as DNA: TGTGCCAGCAGTCAGGGACAGGGGTATTCACCCCTCCACTTT.

Regarding this clone: Different DNA sequences within this sample yield the same CDR3. V gene TRBV5-6 combines with J gene TRBJ1-2; D call uncertain. The CDR3 has 14 amino acids. Germline CDR1 is SGHDT and CDR2 is YYEEEE. V lost 2 bases, J lost 8 bases, and 16 bases lay in between. The CDR3 spells CASSLRGLLYGYTF. Written as DNA, the CDR3 is TGTGCCAGCAGCTTACGTGGCTTGCTTTACGGCTACACCTTC.

The gene calls are TRBV6-1 and TRBJ1-5; D not resolved. This CDR3 is built from 13 residues. In germline, CDR1 is MNHNS, CDR2 SASEGT. V dropped 1 base and J dropped 5 bases, with 6 bases sitting between them. The CDR3 sequence: CASSEGGDQPQHF. The CDR3 DNA sequence: TGTGCCAGCAGTGAAGGCGGTGATCAGCCCCAGCATTTT.

V is TRBV6-5 and J is TRBJ1-5; TRBD1 aligns across 10 bases. The CDR3 runs to 15 residues. In germline, CDR1 is MNHEY, CDR2 SVGAGI. V trimming: 6 bases; J trimming: 5 bases; junction bases outside the gene matches: 7. CDR3 loop: CASRRGTGVHQPQHF. CDR3 DNA sequence: TGTGCCAGCAGAAGAGGGACAGGGGTGCATCAGCCCCAGCATTTT.

The V gene is TRBV7-8, the J gene TRBJ2-7, with D unclear. CDR1 and CDR2 from the germline V gene are SGHVS and FQNEAQ. Between the trimmed V and J ends, which lost 5 bases and 0 bases, there was a span of 17 bases. This CDR3 comprises 16 residues. Here the CDR3 reads CASSRGRPSSSYEQYF. DNA for the CDR3: TGTGCCAGCAGCAGAGGTCGGCCGTCCAGCTCCTACGAGCAGTACTTC.

The rearrangement links TRBV10-1 to TRBJ2-1, with 8 bases fitting TRBD2. There are 13 residues in the CDR3. Looked up from germline, CDR1 is WNHNN and CDR2 is SYGVQD (reference sequence). The ends lost 5 bases at V and 9 bases at J; junction bases unmatched: 6. The CDR3 sequence: CASSLKAGGEQFF. As DNA, the CDR3 is TGCGCCAGCAGTCTTAAGGCGGGGGGTGAGCAGTTCTTC.

The chain recombines TRBV27 with TRBJ1-2; 7 positions agree with TRBD1. The CDR3 consists of 15 residues. Trimming cost V 4 bases and J 7 bases; bases outside gene matches: 12. Germline V gene lookup returns CDR1 MNHEY and CDR2 SMNVEV (reference sequence). The CDR3 loop is CASSSLPGGGSGYTF. The CDR3 DNA reads as TGTGCCAGCAGTTCCCTCCCAGGGGGTGGTAGTGGCTACACCTTC.

The table lists this clone with a few counts. This sequence joins TRBV27 and TRBJ2-1; a possible D gene is TRBD2 (6 bases). Germline assignment: CDR1 MNHEY and CDR2 SMNVEV (reference sequence). V was shortened by 8 bases and J by 5 bases, with 22 bases between the two germline ends. This CDR3 contains 16 residues. CDR3 residues: CASGGLKGRGHNEQFF. The CDR3 coding sequence is TGTGCCAGCGGGGGACTGAAGGGGCGGGGACACAATGAGCAGTTCTTC.

The table lists this clone with a count of one. The gene calls are TRBV7-2 and TRBJ1-1; no clear D gene. V lost 5 bases, J lost 3 bases, and 19 bases lay in between. The CDR3 sequence is 16 residues long. Germline V CDR1 and CDR2: SGHTA, FQGNSA. The CDR3 protein is CASSIPGLPGDTEAFF. In DNA form, the CDR3 reads TGTGCCAGCAGCATACCCGGACTCCCCGGGGACACTGAAGCTTTCTTT.

The chain combines TRBV5-1 with TRBJ2-2; weak D call: TRBD2 (6 bases). The length of the CDR3 is 15 residues. Trimming shortened V by 6 bases and J by 4 bases, and 16 bases separated the two germline ends. The germline V gene has CDR1 SGHRS and CDR2 YFSETQ. The CDR3 DNA reads TGCGCCAGCAAACCTGACAGCGGGCCCACCGGGGAGCTGTTTTTT. Its translation: CASKPDSGPTGELFF.

The genes are TRBV2 and TRBJ2-5, with a possible D match to TRBD1 (7 bases). Germline loops: CDR1 SNHLY, CDR2 FYNNEI. Trimming took off 5 bases at V and 5 bases at J, with 24 bases between the two ends. This CDR3 is built from 17 residues. CDR3 loop: CASSSGGGQSQRETQYF. The CDR3, as DNA: TGTGCCAGCAGTTCCGGAGGGGGACAGAGCCAGAGGGAGACCCAGTACTTC.

This chain connects TRBV19 to TRBJ2-7; unclear D gene. The CDR3 is made up of 14 amino acids. V was shortened by 3 bases and J by 0 bases, with 9 bases between the two germline ends. The germline V gene encodes CDR1 LNHDA and CDR2 SQIVND (reference sequence). The CDR3 sequence is CASSINRVSYEQYF. As DNA, the CDR3 is TGTGCCAGTAGTATCAACCGGGTCTCCTACGAGCAGTACTTC.

The chain couples TRBV7-2 to TRBJ1-2; a weak D match, TRBD1 (5 bases). V was trimmed by 0 bases and J by 2 bases, leaving 7 bases between them. The CDR3 runs 14 residues. Germline V gene data show CDR1 as SGHTA and CDR2 as FQGNSA. As DNA, the CDR3 is TGTGCCAGCAGCTTAGCTGCAGGGAACTATGGCTACACCTTC. It specifies CASSLAAGNYGYTF.

The chain links TRBV10-3 to TRBJ1-1; perhaps TRBD1 as D (5 bases). The CDR3 extends over 15 amino acids. CDR1 and CDR2 (germline): ENHRY, SYGVKD. The V and J ends lost 3 bases and 2 bases respectively, with 13 bases between them. DNA for the CDR3: TGTGCCATCAGTGACGGGGGTCCGACAAACACTGAAGCTTTCTTT. Translation: CAISDGGPTNTEAFF.

The chain combines TRBV10-3 with TRBJ2-3; 8 nucleotides align to TRBD2. CDR1 ENHRY and CDR2 SYGVKD come from the germline V gene. This CDR3 comprises 14 residues. Unmatched junction bases numbered 7, after V lost 7 bases and J lost 4 bases. The CDR3 spells CAIMSGGGADTQYF. CDR3 nucleotide sequence: TGTGCCATCATGAGCGGGGGCGGGGCAGATACGCAGTATTTT.

The genes are TRBV4-2 and TRBJ1-2; no definite D call. With 5 bases removed from V and 0 bases from J, the gap between germline ends came to 13 bases. Germline V gives CDR1 LGHNA, CDR2 YNFKEQ. CDR3 size: 15 residues. For the CDR3, the DNA is TGTGCCAGCAGCTCTTTTGGAGGTACTAACTATGGCTACACCTTC. This translates into CASSSFGGTNYGYTF.